The 31 T cell receptor beta chains below come from one sample, sequenced in a study of blood T cell repertoires in COVID-19. The data were produced by immunoSEQ multiplex PCR, yet TCRdb's version contains in-frame clones alone and is incomplete. This sample has about 26,000 clones; roughly 84% occur once, and the top ten carry about 13%. The material sequenced was peripheral blood. Every receptor here comes from a human donor in a cohort sampled during active COVID-19. The donor label of this sample is uncertain.

This chain uses TRBV2 with TRBJ2-1, with a tentative D call TRBD2 (5 bases). This CDR3 comprises 12 residues. Germline CDR1 is SNHLY and CDR2 is FYNNEI. Deletions cut 4 bases from V and 10 bases from J, with 11 bases between. The chain's CDR3 is CASSVSTGEQFF. CDR3 nucleotide sequence: TGTGCCAGCAGTGTTTCGACGGGGGAGCAGTTCTTC.

This clone was observed a single time. CDR3 coding DNA: TGTGCCAGCAGTGAAAGCCCAGGGCTCGGGGGCTACACCTTC. Protein: CASSESPGLGGYTF. The J gene is TRBJ1-2, the V gene TRBV6-1, with a tentative D call TRBD1 (5 bases). The CDR3 loop spans 14 amino acids. Trimming stripped 2 bases from V and 8 bases from J, with 15 bases between. CDR1 is MNHNS, CDR2 SASEGT, per germline.

V and J are TRBV3-1 (or the pseudogene TRBV3-2) and TRBJ2-3, with 11 bases lining up with TRBD2. The V gene end was trimmed by 1 base and the J gene end by 2 bases; junction bases not matched to a gene: 2. Germline values: CDR1 LGHDT, CDR2 YNNKEL (reference sequence). CDR3 length: 16 residues. CDR3 nucleotides: TGTGCCAGCAGCCAAGGACTAGCGGGGAACACAGATACGCAGTATTTT. It is translated as CASSQGLAGNTDTQYF.

This clone was detected once. The CDR3 spells CASSYPDSFSPLHF. The CDR3 DNA sequence: TGTGCCAGCAGTTACCCTGACAGTTTTTCACCCCTCCACTTT. This sequence joins TRBV6-2 or TRBV6-3 and TRBJ1-6; D possibly corresponds to TRBD1 (5 bases). Germline V gene sequence: CDR1 MNHEY, CDR2 SVGEGT. CDR3 size: 14 residues. Trimming took 2 bases from V and 9 from J, leaving 11 bases between them.

The chain recombines TRBV10-3 with TRBJ2-7; D is ambiguous. Germline CDR1 and CDR2: ENHRY and SYGVKD. V lost 3 bases, J lost 2 bases, and 5 bases lay in between. The CDR3 loop spans 12 amino acids. The CDR3 bases are TGTGCCATCAGTGACGGTACCTACGAGCAGTACTTC. Protein product: CAISDGTYEQYF.

This chain links TRBV7-2 with TRBJ2-1; D is possibly TRBD1 (6 bases). Trimming left V 3 bases short and J 10 bases short, with 13 bases between. The V gene's germline CDR1 is SGHTA and CDR2 FQGNSA. This CDR3 region has 13 residues. CDR3 in DNA: TGTGCCAGCAGCTTCCTCAGGGGAGAGGAGCAGTTCTTC. The encoded protein is CASSFLRGEEQFF.

The rearrangement uses TRBV10-2 and TRBJ2-3; D call uncertain. This CDR3 has 15 amino acids. Germline assignment: CDR1 WSHSY and CDR2 SAAADI. The ends were cut back, 2 bases at V and 2 bases at J, with 11 bases in the middle. Here the CDR3 DNA reads TGCGCCAGCAGTGAGAGCCCTACTTACACAGATACGCAGTATTTT. It encodes CASSESPTYTDTQYF.

The chain is built from TRBV5-1 and TRBJ1-1; D ambiguous. Germline V gene sequence: CDR1 SGHRS, CDR2 YFSETQ. The CDR3 has 15 residues. Trimming removed 4 bases at V and 0 bases at J, with 13 bases between. Here the CDR3 reads CASSRSGGLNTEAFF. The DNA of the CDR3 is TGCGCCAGCAGCCGTTCGGGAGGGTTGAACACTGAAGCTTTCTTT.

The V call is TRBV20-1, the J call TRBJ1-1; D possibly corresponds to TRBD1 (5 bases). From germline, CDR1 is DFQATT and CDR2 SNEGSKA (reference sequence). Trimming took 3 bases from V and 5 from J, leaving 7 bases between them. The CDR3 has 11 residues. This CDR3 is CSASPGTEAFF. The CDR3 coding sequence is TGCAGTGCTAGCCCAGGGACTGAAGCTTTCTTT.

V gene TRBV6-5 combines with J gene TRBJ2-3; possibly TRBD2 for D (5 bases). Looked up from germline, CDR1 is MNHEY and CDR2 is SVGAGI. V lost 9 bases and J lost 2, with 18 bases in between. The CDR3 has 15 residues. The CDR3 loop is CASGLADPYTDTQYF. The CDR3 nucleotides read TGTGCCAGTGGCCTAGCCGATCCTTACACAGATACGCAGTATTTT.

In this sample, this clone turned up once. The chain employs TRBV12-3 or TRBV12-4 and TRBJ2-5; the D gene is possibly TRBD2 (5 bases). V was clipped by 6 bases and J by 3 bases, with 11 bases between them. The CDR3 consists of 13 residues. CDR3 bases: TGTGCCAGCAGCGCGGGCAGTAAAGAGACCCAGTACTTC. This translates into CASSAGSKETQYF.

The J gene is TRBJ2-5, the V gene TRBV18, with a tentative D call TRBD1 (5 bases). Trimming removed 6 bases at V and 2 bases at J, with 10 bases between. This CDR3 contains 13 residues. Germline V gives CDR1 KGHSH, CDR2 LQKENI. The CDR3 nucleotides are TGTGCCAGCTCCCCAAGACAGCAAGAGACCCAGTACTTC. Its protein is CASSPRQQETQYF.

V and J are TRBV25-1 and TRBJ2-7; 9 nucleotides align to TRBD1. Germline CDR1 is MGHDK and CDR2 is SYGVNS. J lost 1 base, V lost 11 bases, and 15 bases had no gene match. The CDR3 runs to 16 residues. DNA of the CDR3: TGTGCCGTGGTAGCGCGGACAGGGGACTATTCCTACGAGCAGTACTTC. Amino acids: CAVVARTGDYSYEQYF.

Here the CDR3 reads CASRGDSFIEQYF. The CDR3, as DNA: TGTGCCAGCAGGGGGGACAGCTTTATCGAGCAGTACTTC. The chain combines TRBV2 with TRBJ2-7; 7 nucleotides line up with TRBD1. Germline CDR1 reads SNHLY; CDR2 reads FYNNEI. Trimming removed 6 bases from V and 6 bases from J; junction bases left unmatched: 8. CDR3 size: 13 residues.

The rearrangement links TRBV7-8 to TRBJ2-7; the D gene is possibly TRBD1 (6 bases). The V end lost 4 bases, the J end lost 6 bases, and 7 bases lay between the germline ends. Germline-derived CDR1 and CDR2 are SGHVS and FQNEAQ. The CDR3 runs 11 residues. This chain's CDR3 is CASSSTGEQYF. DNA of the CDR3: TGTGCCAGCAGCTCGACAGGCGAGCAGTACTTC.

The rearrangement links TRBV10-3 to TRBJ1-3; 8 positions agree with TRBD1. Germline V gene data show CDR1 as ENHRY and CDR2 as SYGVKD. V gave up 8 bases and J gave up 2 bases; unmatched junction bases: 11. The CDR3 runs 16 residues. CDR3 nucleotide sequence: TGTGCCATCGGAAGGACAGGGTTGAAAGCTGGAAACACCATATATTTT. This gives the protein CAIGRTGLKAGNTIYF.

The chain carries TRBV28 and TRBJ1-4; no definite D call. The CDR3 runs to 15 residues. V was clipped by 2 bases and J by 8 bases, with 15 bases between them. Germline values: CDR1 MDHEN, CDR2 SYDVKM. The CDR3 DNA is TGTGCCAGCAGTTTACCCCGGGTCGTCCGGGAAAAACTGTTTTTT. It specifies CASSLPRVVREKLFF.

The sample holds a few counts of this clone. J is TRBJ2-7 and V is TRBV19; TRBD1 agrees at 9 bases. The CDR3 covers 15 residues. With V trimmed by 1 base and J by 7 bases, 8 bases remained unmatched. CDR1 is LNHDA, CDR2 SQIVND, per germline (reference sequence). The CDR3 reads CASSIAGTGSEEQYF. CDR3 nucleotides: TGTGCCAGTAGTATAGCCGGGACAGGGAGTGAGGAGCAGTACTTC.

The V and J genes are TRBV9 and TRBJ2-3, with TRBD2 matching 8 bases. The CDR3 contains 15 residues. The germline gives CDR1 SGDLS, CDR2 YYNGEE. Losses at the gene ends were 0 bases for V and 7 bases for J; bases not matched to a gene: 7. The CDR3 nucleotides are TGTGCCAGCAGCGTAGAGGGCGGGAGGTCAAATACGCAGTATTTT. Its protein product is CASSVEGGRSNTQYF.

The chain carries TRBV6-1 and TRBJ1-1; 8 nucleotides match TRBD1. The CDR3 runs 14 residues. CDR1 and CDR2 (germline): MNHNS, SASEGT. V trimming: 6 bases; J trimming: 1 base; junction bases outside the gene matches: 4. The DNA of the CDR3 is TGTGCCAGCAGGCGACAGGGGAGGAACACTGAAGCTTTCTTT. Its translation is CASRRQGRNTEAFF.

This clone appeared a single time. The CDR3 loop reads CACRTSPNTGELFF. The CDR3 nucleotides are TGTGCCTGTCGGACATCCCCGAACACCGGGGAGCTGTTTTTT. The V gene is TRBV7-8, the J gene TRBJ2-2; D possibly corresponds to TRBD1 (5 bases). Germline assignment: CDR1 SGHVS and CDR2 FQNEAQ. The CDR3 sequence is 14 residues long. V was pared by 11 bases and J by 0 bases, with 13 bases between.

This clone was picked up one time. This chain links TRBV5-6 with TRBJ2-6; possible D gene TRBD1, 5 bases. Germline CDR1 reads SGHDT; CDR2 reads YYEEEE. Trimming cost V 2 bases and J 0 bases, with 12 bases left between them. This CDR3 has 17 amino acids. The CDR3 sequence: CASSFRQIASGANVLTF. The CDR3 DNA sequence: TGTGCCAGCAGCTTCCGACAGATTGCCTCTGGGGCCAACGTCCTGACTTTC.

The V and J genes are TRBV27 and TRBJ2-5, with D perhaps matching TRBD1 (6 bases). Per germline, CDR1 MNHEY and CDR2 SMNVEV (reference sequence). CDR3 size: 14 residues. The germline V and J ends were trimmed by 5 bases and 0 bases, with 10 bases remaining between them. CDR3 coding DNA: TGTGCCAGCAGTCACTGGGACAACCAAGAGACCCAGTACTTC. Amino acid sequence: CASSHWDNQETQYF.

The genes are TRBV6-6 and TRBJ1-1; no definite D call. The V end was cut by 2 bases, the J end by 0 bases, with 7 bases between. Looked up from germline, CDR1 is MNHNY and CDR2 is SVGAGI (reference sequence). The CDR3 totals 14 residues. CDR3 sequence: CASSYQEVNTEAFF. CDR3 nucleotides: TGTGCCAGCAGTTACCAGGAGGTGAACACTGAAGCTTTCTTT.

This clone was detected only a few times. V and J are TRBV10-3 and TRBJ1-2, with a weak D call TRBD1 (5 bases). The germline CDR1 and CDR2 sequences are ENHRY and SYGVKD. The V end was cut by 0 bases, the J end by 4 bases, with 15 bases between. The CDR3 sequence is 16 residues long. The CDR3 is CAISESIGALPYGYTF. The CDR3 DNA is TGTGCCATCAGTGAGTCGATAGGGGCCCTCCCCTATGGCTACACCTTC.

The genes are TRBV6-5 and TRBJ2-7; D gene ambiguous. The V end lost 0 bases, the J end lost 3 bases, and 9 bases lay between the germline ends. CDR3 size: 14 residues. Germline V gene data show CDR1 as MNHEY and CDR2 as SVGAGI. DNA for the CDR3: TGTGCCAGCAGTTACTCGATGAGGAACTACGAGCAGTACTTC. As protein: CASSYSMRNYEQYF.

V gene TRBV6-5 combines with J gene TRBJ2-7; D unclear. CDR1 is MNHEY, CDR2 SVGAGI, per germline. Deletions cut 5 bases from V and 3 bases from J, with 11 bases between. The CDR3 length is 13 residues. The CDR3 DNA follows: TGTGCCAGCAGTCCTTCGCCGAGCTACGAGCAGTACTTC. The encoded protein is CASSPSPSYEQYF.

The rearrangement links TRBV7-9 to TRBJ1-1; 8 bases are a match to TRBD1. Trimming at V came to 5 bases and at J to 6 bases, leaving 8 bases not matched to a gene. The CDR3 is 14 amino acids. Germline lookup yields CDR1 SEHNR and CDR2 FQNEAQ (reference sequence). CDR3 in amino acids: CASSPGTGQAEAFF. As DNA, the CDR3 is TGTGCCAGCAGCCCGGGGACGGGACAGGCTGAAGCTTTCTTT. Based on the CDR3 plus reference TRBV7-9 and TRBJ1-1, the full variable domain is DTGVSQNPRHKITKRGQNVTFRCDPISEHNRLYWYRQTLGQGPEFLTYFQNEAQLEKSRLLSDRFSAERPKGSFSTLEIQRTEQGDSAMYLCASSPGTGQAEAFFGQGTRLTVV.

The CDR3 loop is CATSPGAIYNSPLHF. The CDR3 bases are TGTGCCACCTCCCCAGGGGCTATCTATAATTCACCCCTCCACTTT. J is TRBJ1-6 and V is TRBV19, with a possible D match to TRBD1 (6 bases). The germline V and J ends were trimmed by 10 bases and 3 bases, with 16 bases remaining between them. Germline loops: CDR1 LNHDA, CDR2 SQIVND (reference sequence). The length of the CDR3 is 15 residues.

The J gene is TRBJ2-3, the V gene TRBV5-1, with 9 positions matching TRBD2. Germline V gene lookup returns CDR1 SGHRS and CDR2 YFSETQ. V was pared by 1 base and J by 0 bases, with 3 bases of the junction left unmatched. This CDR3 region has 16 residues. CDR3 coding DNA: TGCGCCAGCAGCTTGTACACTAGCGGGAGCACAGATACGCAGTATTTT. Residues: CASSLYTSGSTDTQYF.

The chain has TRBV12-5 and TRBJ1-4, with D perhaps TRBD1 (5 bases). CDR3 length: 15 residues. V was trimmed by 7 bases and J by 4 bases, leaving 16 bases between them. CDR1 and CDR2 from the germline V gene are LGHNT and FRNRAP. The CDR3 here is CASAPDSASNEKLFF. CDR3 nucleotides: TGTGCTAGTGCCCCAGACAGCGCAAGTAATGAAAAACTGTTTTTT.